The 8 T cell receptor beta chains listed next were all sequenced from one sample in a study of blood T cells in healthy people across ages. For the second PCR, which ran for roughly 7 to 11 cycles, a sample-barcoded 5' primer and a J-beta primer mix were used. One entry per CDR3 protein results from TCRdb running MiXCR on the 5' RACE reads. Among 710,000 or so distinct CDR3 sequences listed, approximately 29% were seen once. Sequencing input: blood. Receptors originate from a woman of 80 years or more in good health.

This clonotype was seen repeatedly, ten times or more. V gene TRBV4-2 combines with J gene TRBJ2-4; TRBD2 aligns across 16 bases. V dropped 1 base and J dropped 2; count of bases not matched to a gene: 14. CDR1 LGHNA and CDR2 YNFKEQ come from the germline V gene. CDR3 length: 22 amino acids. The CDR3, as DNA: TGTGCCAGCAGCCAAGTCAGGGGGGCCGGGACTAGCGGGGGGGCAACCAAAAACATTCAGTACTTC. Its translation is CASSQVRGAGTSGGATKNIQYF.

This clonotype was seen at least ten times. The V call is TRBV6-2 or TRBV6-3, the J call TRBJ2-1; D gene uncertain. V gave up 3 bases and J gave up 6 bases, with 3 bases separating them. The CDR3 has 11 residues. The germline V gene has CDR1 MNHEY and CDR2 SVGEGT. In DNA form, the CDR3 reads TGTGCCAGCAGTTATATCAATGAGCAGTTCTTC. This translates into CASSYINEQFF.

To note about this clonotype: A single base separates this from a much larger clone, so it may be a read error. The chain combines TRBV5-4 with TRBJ1-1; 8 bases agree with TRBD1. V shed 0 bases and J 13 bases; nucleotides not matched to a gene: 8. The length of the CDR3 is 13 residues. CDR1 SGHNT and CDR2 YYREEE come from the germline V gene (reference sequence). CDR3 in amino acids: CASSLDRQGQVFF. The CDR3 DNA sequence: TGTGCCAGCAGCTTGGATCGACAGGGGCAAGTTTTCTTT.

V gene TRBV14 combines with J gene TRBJ2-3; D tentatively fits TRBD1 or TRBD2 (6 bases each). Deletions cut 5 bases from V and 0 bases from J, with 30 bases between. Per the germline V gene, CDR1 is SGHDN and CDR2 is FVKESK. This CDR3 comprises 21 residues. The CDR3 DNA reads as TGTGCCAGCAGCTACGACTCATTTAGCGGTGGTCGGGGGCATAGCACAGATACGCAGTATTTT. Protein: CASSYDSFSGGRGHSTDTQYF. The full variable domain, its missing parts supplied by reference TRBV14 and TRBJ2-3, is EAGVTQFPSHSVIEKGQTVTLRCDPISGHDNLYWYRRVMGKEIKFLLHFVKESKQDESGMPNNRFLAERTGGTYSTLKVQPAELEDSGVYFCASSYDSFSGGRGHSTDTQYFGPGTRLTVL.

This clonotype was counted ten times or more. This chain links TRBV10-3 with TRBJ1-2, with TRBD1 matching over 8 bases. Germline V gene data show CDR1 as ENHRY and CDR2 as SYGVKD. This CDR3 has 14 residues. The ends lost 4 bases at V and 4 bases at J; junction bases unmatched: 5. This chain's CDR3 is CAISGTTGVYGYTF. CDR3 coding DNA: TGTGCCATCAGTGGGACGACAGGGGTCTATGGCTACACCTTC.

The chain recombines TRBV7-9 with TRBJ2-2; TRBD1 aligns across 7 bases. J lost 5 bases, V lost 4 bases, and 13 bases had no gene match. In germline, CDR1 is SEHNR, CDR2 FQNEAQ (reference sequence). The CDR3 is made up of 17 amino acids. The CDR3 sequence is CASSYPKGATSTGELFF. DNA of the CDR3: TGTGCCAGCAGCTACCCGAAGGGGGCCACGTCTACCGGGGAGCTGTTTTTT.

The chain uses TRBV7-3 and TRBJ2-3, with a possible D match to TRBD2 (5 bases). Trimming shortened V by 7 bases and J by 0 bases, and 14 bases separated the two germline ends. Germline CDR1 SGHTA, CDR2 FQGTGA. The CDR3 length is 15 residues. Written as DNA, the CDR3 is TGTGCCAGCACCAGAGGGTCAGCTAGCACAGATACGCAGTATTTT. Translated, it gives CASTRGSASTDTQYF.

Turning to this clonotype: Relative to the germline gene, one junction end is altered; a read error may explain this. The rearrangement joins TRBV12-3 or TRBV12-4 to TRBJ2-3; D is unclear. The CDR3 is 12 amino acids. The DNA for the CDR3 is TGTGCCAGCAGTGTAAGCACAGATGCGCAGTATTTT. Translated, it gives CASSVSTDAQYF.